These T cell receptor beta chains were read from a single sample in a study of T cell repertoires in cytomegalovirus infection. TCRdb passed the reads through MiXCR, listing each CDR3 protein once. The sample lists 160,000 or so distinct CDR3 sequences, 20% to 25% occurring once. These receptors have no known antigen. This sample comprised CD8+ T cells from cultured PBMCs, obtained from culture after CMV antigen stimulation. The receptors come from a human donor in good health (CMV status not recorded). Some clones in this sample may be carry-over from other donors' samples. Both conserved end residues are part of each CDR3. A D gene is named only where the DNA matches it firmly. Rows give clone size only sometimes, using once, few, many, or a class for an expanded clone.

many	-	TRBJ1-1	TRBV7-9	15	TGTGCCAGCAGCTTAGGGGGCCCAGTTAACACTGAAGCTTTCTTT	CASSLGGPVNTEAFF
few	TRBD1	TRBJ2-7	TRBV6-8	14	TGTGCCAGCACCTGGGGACAGGGAGCATACGAGCAGTACTTC	CASTWGQGAYEQYF
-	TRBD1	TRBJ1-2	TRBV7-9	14	TGTGCCAGCAGCAACGGACAGGGTATCTATGGCTACACCTTC	CASSNGQGIYGYTF
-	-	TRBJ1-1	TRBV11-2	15	TGTGCCAGCAGATATCCCGGAGGTAAGAACACTGAAGCTTTCTTT	CASRYPGGKNTEAFF
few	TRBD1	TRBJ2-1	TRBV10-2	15	TGCGCCAGCAGCCAAACAGGGGCCAACTACAATGAGCAGTTCTTC	CASSQTGANYNEQFF
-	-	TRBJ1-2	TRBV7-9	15	TGTGCCAGCAGCTTAGTCCGAGACACGGAGCATGGCTACACCTTC	CASSLVRDTEHGYTF
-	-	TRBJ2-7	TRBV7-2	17	TGTGCCAGCAGCTTAAGTGGGGTGGGCCTAGGCGCCTACGAGCAGTACTTC	CASSLSGVGLGAYEQYF
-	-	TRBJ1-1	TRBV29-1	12	TGCAGCGTTGAAGTCCTTGGTACTGAAGCTTTCTTT	CSVEVLGTEAFF
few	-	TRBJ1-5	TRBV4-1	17	TGCGCCAGCAGCCAACCGGACAGTCCCTATAGCAATCAGCCCCAGCATTTT	CASSQPDSPYSNQPQHF
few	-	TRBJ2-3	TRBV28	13	TGTGCCAGCAGTACCCCCAGGGAGGATACGCAGTATTTT	CASSTPREDTQYF
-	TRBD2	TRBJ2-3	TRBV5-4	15	TGTGCCAGCAGCTCCGGGACTAGCACGACAGATACGCAGTATTTT	CASSSGTSTTDTQYF
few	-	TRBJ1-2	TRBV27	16	TGTGCCAGCAGTTTTGGGGGGGCCGGTTCGTACTATGGCTACACCTTC	CASSFGGAGSYYGYTF
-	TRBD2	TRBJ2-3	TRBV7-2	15	TGTGCCAGCAGCTTTAGCGGGGGTGACACAGATACGCAGTATTTT	CASSFSGGDTDTQYF
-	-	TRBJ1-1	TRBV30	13	TGTGCCTGGAACGCAGGGGCAGGCACTGAAGCTTTCTTT	CAWNAGAGTEAFF
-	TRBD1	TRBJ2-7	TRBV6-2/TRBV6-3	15	TGTGCCAGCAGTTTATACAGGGGGCAAAAAACCGAGCAGTACTTC	CASSLYRGQKTEQYF
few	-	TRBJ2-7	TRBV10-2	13	TGCGCCAGCAGTGAGAATTCGGGCTACGAGCAGTACTTC	CASSENSGYEQYF
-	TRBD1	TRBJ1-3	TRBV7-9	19	TGTGCCAGCAGCTCCGGGACAGGGGGCAAAAGGGACTCTGGAAACACCATATATTTT	CASSSGTGGKRDSGNTIYF